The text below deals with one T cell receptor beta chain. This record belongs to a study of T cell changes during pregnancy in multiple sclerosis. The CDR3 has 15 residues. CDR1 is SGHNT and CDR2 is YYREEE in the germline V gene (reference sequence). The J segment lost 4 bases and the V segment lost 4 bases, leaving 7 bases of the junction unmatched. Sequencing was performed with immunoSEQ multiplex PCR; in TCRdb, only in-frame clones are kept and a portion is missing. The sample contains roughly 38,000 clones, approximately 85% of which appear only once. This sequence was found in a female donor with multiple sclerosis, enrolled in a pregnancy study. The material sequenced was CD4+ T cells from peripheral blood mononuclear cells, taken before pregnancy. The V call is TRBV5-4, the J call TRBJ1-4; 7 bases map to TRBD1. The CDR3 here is CASSRQGGLNEKLFF. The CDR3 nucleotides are TGTGCCAGCAGCAGACAGGGTGGACTTAATGAAAAACTGTTTTTT.